This T cell receptor beta chain was sequenced during a study of blood T cells in healthy people across ages. Study outcomes and limitations: The unknown donor CMV status may have confounded expanded clonotype changes.

The CDR3 has 14 amino acids. Germline V gives CDR1 LGHDT, CDR2 YNNKEL (reference sequence). The use of a sample-barcoded 5' primer and a J-beta primer mix characterized a second PCR of roughly 6 to 11 cycles. With 12 random nucleotides, a template-switch adaptor tagged each individual cDNA molecule. TCRdb reprocessed the 5' RACE reads via MiXCR and lists one record per CDR3 protein. The sample carries around 1,500,000 distinct CDR3 sequences, under 30% recorded once. A few counts support this clonotype. What it binds is not known. PBMCs numbering at least 6.5 million were isolated per sample. This receptor was obtained from a woman between 25 and 40 years old in good health. Sample: blood. The chain recombines TRBV3-1 with TRBJ2-4, with TRBD2 matching 10 bases. The DNA end favors TRBJ2-7, so the J call may be wrong. The CDR3 protein is CASSQPASGGEQYF. CDR3 bases: TGTGCCAGCAGCCAACCAGCTAGCGGGGGCGAGCAGTACTTC.